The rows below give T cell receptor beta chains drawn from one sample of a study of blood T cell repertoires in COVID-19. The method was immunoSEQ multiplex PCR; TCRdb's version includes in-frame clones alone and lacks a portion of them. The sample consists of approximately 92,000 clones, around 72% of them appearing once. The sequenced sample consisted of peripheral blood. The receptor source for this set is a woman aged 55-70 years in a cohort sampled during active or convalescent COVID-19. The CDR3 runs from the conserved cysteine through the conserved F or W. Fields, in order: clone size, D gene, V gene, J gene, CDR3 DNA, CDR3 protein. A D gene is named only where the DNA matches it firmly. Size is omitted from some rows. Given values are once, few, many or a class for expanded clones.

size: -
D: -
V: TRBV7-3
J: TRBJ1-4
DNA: TGTGCCAGCAACGAGTTGCCGGGTGGGGGCCAGGAAAAACTGTTTTTT
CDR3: CASNELPGGGQEKLFF

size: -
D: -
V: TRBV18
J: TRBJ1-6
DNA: TGTGCCAGCTCACCAGGCGGTTATTCACCCCTCCACTTT
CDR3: CASSPGGYSPLHF

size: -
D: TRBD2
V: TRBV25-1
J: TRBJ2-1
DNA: TGTGCCAGCGGTCCACTAGCGGGGGTCTACAATGAGCAGTTCTTC
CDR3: CASGPLAGVYNEQFF

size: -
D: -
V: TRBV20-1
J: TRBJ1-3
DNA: TGCAGCAGTGCGGAAGGAAACACCATATATTTT
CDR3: CSSAEGNTIYF

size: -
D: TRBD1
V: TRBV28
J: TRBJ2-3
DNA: TGTGCCAGCAGTTTAGTCGGGACAGTCACAGATACGCAGTATTTT
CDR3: CASSLVGTVTDTQYF

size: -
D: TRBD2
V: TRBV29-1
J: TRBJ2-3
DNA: TGCAGCGTCCTTACTAGCGGGGGCCGCACAGATACGCAGTATTTT
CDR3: CSVLTSGGRTDTQYF

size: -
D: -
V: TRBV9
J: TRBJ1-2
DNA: TGTGCCAGCAGCGTAGGGCCGGCAGGGTATGGCTACACCTTC
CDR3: CASSVGPAGYGYTF

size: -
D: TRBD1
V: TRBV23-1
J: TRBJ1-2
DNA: TGCGCCAGCAGCCCACCCCGCACAGGGGTCTATGGCTACACCTTC
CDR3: CASSPPRTGVYGYTF

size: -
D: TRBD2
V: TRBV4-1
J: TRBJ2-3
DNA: TGCGCCAGCAGACCCGGACTAGCGGGTACAGATACGCAGTATTTT
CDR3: CASRPGLAGTDTQYF

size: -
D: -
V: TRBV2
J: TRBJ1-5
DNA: TGTGCCAGCAGTGATGGCGGACAGTATAGCAATCAGCCCCAGCATTTT
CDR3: CASSDGGQYSNQPQHF

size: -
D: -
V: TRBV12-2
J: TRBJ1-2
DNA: TGTGCAAGTCGCTTATCCCCCAGGGACAGGGGGTGCTATGGCTACACCTTC
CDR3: CASRLSPRDRGCYGYTF

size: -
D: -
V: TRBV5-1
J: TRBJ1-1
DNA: TGCGCCAGCAGCTATGGGGCCATGAACACTGAAGCTTTCTTT
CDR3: CASSYGAMNTEAFF

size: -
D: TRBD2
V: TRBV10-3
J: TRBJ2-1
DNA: TGTGCCATCAGTGGACTAGCGGGGGGAATAAATGAGCAGTTCTTC
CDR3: CAISGLAGGINEQFF

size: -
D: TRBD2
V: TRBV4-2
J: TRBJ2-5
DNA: TGTGCCAGCAGCCAAGATCTAGCGGGGGGCCAGGAGACCCAGTACTTC
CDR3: CASSQDLAGGQETQYF

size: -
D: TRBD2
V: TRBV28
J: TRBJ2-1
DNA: TGTGCCAGCACCTCATATAGCGGGGGGTTCTATAATGAGCAGTTCTTC
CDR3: CASTSYSGGFYNEQFF

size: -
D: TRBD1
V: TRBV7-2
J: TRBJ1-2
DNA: TGTGCCAGCAGCTTAGTACCGACAGGGGGCGGTGGCTACACCTTC
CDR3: CASSLVPTGGGGYTF

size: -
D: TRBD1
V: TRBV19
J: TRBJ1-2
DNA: TGTGCCAGTAGCCGCTCAGGGGGCCTGACTGGCGGCTACACCTTC
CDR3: CASSRSGGLTGGYTF

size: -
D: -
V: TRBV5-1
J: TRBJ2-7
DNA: TGCGCCAGCAGCTTCACTGCCTCCTACGAGCAGTACTTC
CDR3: CASSFTASYEQYF

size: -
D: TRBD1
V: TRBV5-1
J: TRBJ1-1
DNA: TGCGCCAGCAGCTCAGCGACAGGGTACACTGAAGCTTTCTTT
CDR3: CASSSATGYTEAFF

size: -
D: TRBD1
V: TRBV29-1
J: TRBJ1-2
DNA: TGCAGCGTTGACGGACAGGGTATAGGCTATGGCTACACCTTC
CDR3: CSVDGQGIGYGYTF

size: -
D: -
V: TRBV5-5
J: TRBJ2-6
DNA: TGTGCCAGCAGCTTCCTCGCGGGGCGCGGGGCCAACGTCCTGACTTTC
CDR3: CASSFLAGRGANVLTF

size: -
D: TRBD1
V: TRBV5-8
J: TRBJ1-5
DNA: TGTGCCAGCAGCTTGGGGGTCGGGACAGGGTCCTTTCAGCCCCAGCATTTT
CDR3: CASSLGVGTGSFQPQHF

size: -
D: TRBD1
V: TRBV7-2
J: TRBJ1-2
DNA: TGTGCCAGCAGCCCCGGGACAGACTATGGCTACACCTTC
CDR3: CASSPGTDYGYTF

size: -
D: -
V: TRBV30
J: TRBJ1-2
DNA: TGTGCCAACTCAGGCAGGGTCAACTCTGGCTACACCTTC
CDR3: CANSGRVNSGYTF

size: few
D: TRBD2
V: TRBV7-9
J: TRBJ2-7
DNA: TGTGCCAGCAGCTTAGGTTCGGGAGGAAACATGGACGAGCAGTACTTC
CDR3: CASSLGSGGNMDEQYF

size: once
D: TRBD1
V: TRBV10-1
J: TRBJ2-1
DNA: TGCCCCCACGTGACAGGGGGCAATGAGCAGTTCTTC
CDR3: CPHVTGGNEQFF

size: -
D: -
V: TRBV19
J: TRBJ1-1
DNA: TGTGCCAGTAGTAATCGGGCCGGGGGAAACACTGAAGCTTTCTTT
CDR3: CASSNRAGGNTEAFF

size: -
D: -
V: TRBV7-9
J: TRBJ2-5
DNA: TGTGCCAGCCGCCTATGGGGGGATGAGACCCAGTACTTC
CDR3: CASRLWGDETQYF

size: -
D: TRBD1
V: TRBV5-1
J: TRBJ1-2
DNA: TGCGCCAGCAGCCGACCGGGACAGGGGGCGGGGGACTATGGCTACACCTTC
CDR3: CASSRPGQGAGDYGYTF

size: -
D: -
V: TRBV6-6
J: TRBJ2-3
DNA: TGTGCCAGCAGTCTCCCGGGGGGCGCGGATACGCAGTATTTT
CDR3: CASSLPGGADTQYF

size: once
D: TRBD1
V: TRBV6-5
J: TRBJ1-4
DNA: TGTGCCAGCAGTTTTTCCGGGACAGTCTTAGAAAAACTGTTTTTT
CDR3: CASSFSGTVLEKLFF

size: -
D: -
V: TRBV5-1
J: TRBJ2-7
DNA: TGCGCCAGCAGCTGGCCCCAGGACAGAGCCGGGGCTAGCGGCTCTCACGAGCAGTACTTC
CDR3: CASSWPQDRAGASGSHEQYF

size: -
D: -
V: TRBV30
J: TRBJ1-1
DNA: TGTGCCTGGAGTGGGCGGGGGGCGGACACTGAAGCTTTCTTT
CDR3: CAWSGRGADTEAFF

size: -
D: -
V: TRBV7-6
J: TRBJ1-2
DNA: TGTGCCAGCAGCTTAGACAGCAACTATGGCTACACCTTC
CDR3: CASSLDSNYGYTF

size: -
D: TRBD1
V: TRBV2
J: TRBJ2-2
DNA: TGTGCCAGCAGTGTACCGGGACAGAGGGGTGAGGAGCTGTTTTTT
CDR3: CASSVPGQRGEELFF

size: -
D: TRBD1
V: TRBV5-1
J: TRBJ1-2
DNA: TGCGCCAGCAGCTCCCGGGACAGGGCTAGCTACACCTTC
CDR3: CASSSRDRASYTF

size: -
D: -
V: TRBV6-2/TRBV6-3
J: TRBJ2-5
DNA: TGTGCCAGCAGGTACGAGGGTCGTGCCCAAGAGACCCAGTACTTC
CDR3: CASRYEGRAQETQYF

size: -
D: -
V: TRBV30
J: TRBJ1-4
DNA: TGTGCCTGGAGTACAGGAAGAAATGAAAAACTGTTTTTT
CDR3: CAWSTGRNEKLFF

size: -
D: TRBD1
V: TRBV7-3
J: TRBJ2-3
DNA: TGTGCCAGCAGCGTAACAGGGGGCCGGGGCACAGATACGCAGTATTTT
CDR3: CASSVTGGRGTDTQYF

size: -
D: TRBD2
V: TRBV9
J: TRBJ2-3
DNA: TGTGCCAGCAGCGTTTCCGTCGGGGGGGATACGCAGTATTTT
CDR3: CASSVSVGGDTQYF

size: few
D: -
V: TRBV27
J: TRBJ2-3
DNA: TGTGCCAGCATGGCGCAGCGAGACCCCACAGATACGCAGTATTTT
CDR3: CASMAQRDPTDTQYF

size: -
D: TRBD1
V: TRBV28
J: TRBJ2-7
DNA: TGTGCCAGCAGTTCCACGACAGGGAACTACGAGCAGTACTTC
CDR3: CASSSTTGNYEQYF

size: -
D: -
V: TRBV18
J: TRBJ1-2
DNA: TGTGCCAGCTCACCAGAGCGGGCGGGAGGCTATGGCTACACCTTC
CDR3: CASSPERAGGYGYTF

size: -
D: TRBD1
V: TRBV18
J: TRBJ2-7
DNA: TGTGCCAGCTCACTCGGGACAGTCGGCGAGCAGTACTTC
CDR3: CASSLGTVGEQYF

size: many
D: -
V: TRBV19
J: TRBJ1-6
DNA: TGTGCCAGTAGTTCTCAGGGAACCTATAATTCACCCCTCCACTTT
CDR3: CASSSQGTYNSPLHF

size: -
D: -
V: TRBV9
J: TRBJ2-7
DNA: TGTGCCAGCAGCGTAGCGGCGGGGAGAGCCTACGAGCAGTACTTC
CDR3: CASSVAAGRAYEQYF

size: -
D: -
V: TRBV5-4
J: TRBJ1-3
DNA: TGTGCCAGCAGCGCGGGGTCTCAAGGAAACACCATATATTTT
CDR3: CASSAGSQGNTIYF

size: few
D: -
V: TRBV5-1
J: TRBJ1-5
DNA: TGCGCCAGCAGCTTGGGGTTGAGAGATCAGCCCCAGCATTTT
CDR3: CASSLGLRDQPQHF

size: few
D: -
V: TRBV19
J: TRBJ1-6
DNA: TGTGCCAGTAGTAGCAGGGGCGAAGGATCACCCCTCCACTTT
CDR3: CASSSRGEGSPLHF